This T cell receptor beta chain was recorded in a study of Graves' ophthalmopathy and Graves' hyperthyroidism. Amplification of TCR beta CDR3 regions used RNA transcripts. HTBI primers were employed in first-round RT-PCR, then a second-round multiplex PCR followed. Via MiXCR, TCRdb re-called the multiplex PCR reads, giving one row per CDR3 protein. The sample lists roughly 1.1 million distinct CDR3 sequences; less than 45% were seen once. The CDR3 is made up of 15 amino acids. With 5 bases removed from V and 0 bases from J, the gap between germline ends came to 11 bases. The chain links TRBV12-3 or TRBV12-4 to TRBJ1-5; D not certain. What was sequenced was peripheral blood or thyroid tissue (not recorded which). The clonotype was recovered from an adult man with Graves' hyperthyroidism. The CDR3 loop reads CASSDGLNSNQPQHF. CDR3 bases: TGTGCCAGCAGTGACGGACTGAATAGCAATCAGCCCCAGCATTTT.